The 32 T cell receptor beta chains listed next were all sequenced from one sample in a study of blood T cell repertoires in COVID-19. Sequencing used immunoSEQ multiplex PCR; TCRdb keeps in-frame clones, though not all of them. The data show 250,000 to 300,000 clones, more than 85% seen once. Material: peripheral blood. The source is a woman aged 25 to 39 with COVID-19, enrolled during active disease.

The chain combines TRBV5-1 with TRBJ1-1; D is uncertain. Germline-derived CDR1 and CDR2 are SGHRS and YFSETQ. CDR3 size: 13 residues. The V end lost 3 bases, the J end lost 1 base, and 7 bases lay between the germline ends. The CDR3 is CASSSNRNTEAFF. The CDR3 DNA sequence: TGCGCCAGCAGCTCGAACAGGAACACTGAAGCTTTCTTT. Drawing the rest from reference TRBV5-1 and TRBJ1-1, the complete variable domain is KAGVTQTPRYLIKTRGQQVTLSCSPISGHRSVSWYQQTPGQGLQFLFEYFSETQRNKGNFPGRFSGRQFSNSRSEMNVSTLELGDSALYLCASSSNRNTEAFFGQGTRLTVV.

V is TRBV11-2 and J is TRBJ2-1, with TRBD2 as a possible D gene (6 bases). Trimming left V 5 bases short and J 7 bases short, with 18 bases between. Germline V gene sequence: CDR1 SGHAT, CDR2 FQNNGV. CDR3 length: 15 amino acids. This chain's CDR3 is CASSGSIADINEQFF. CDR3 DNA: TGTGCCAGCAGCGGGAGCATAGCGGATATAAATGAGCAGTTCTTC.

This chain connects TRBV9 to TRBJ2-1; D possibly corresponds to TRBD1 (5 bases). V gave up 0 bases and J gave up 9 bases, with 7 bases separating them. Germline CDR1 is SGDLS and CDR2 is YYNGEE. This CDR3 has 12 residues. CDR3 coding DNA: TGTGCCAGCAGCGTAGTTAGGGGTGAGCAGTTCTTC. As protein: CASSVVRGEQFF.

The chain carries TRBV28 and TRBJ2-3; 11 bases are a match to TRBD2. Germline CDR1 and CDR2: MDHEN and SYDVKM. This CDR3 is built from 15 residues. Trimming cost V 6 bases and J 7 bases; bases outside gene matches: 9. As DNA, the CDR3 is TGTGCCAGCAGCCCGACGGGACTAGCGGATTATACGCAGTATTTT. Amino acid sequence: CASSPTGLADYTQYF.

This clone was seen only once. The CDR3 region has the DNA TGTGCCAGTAGTATATCAGGGAATAGCAATCAGCCCCAGCATTTT. This codes for CASSISGNSNQPQHF. V is TRBV19 and J is TRBJ1-5; D is perhaps TRBD1 (5 bases). CDR1 and CDR2 (germline): LNHDA, SQIVND (reference sequence). CDR3 size: 15 residues. V was pared by 2 bases and J by 0 bases, with 8 bases between.

The chain employs TRBV19 and TRBJ1-1, with 7 bases matching TRBD1. The CDR3 has 12 residues. Germline V gives CDR1 LNHDA, CDR2 SQIVND (reference sequence). J gave up 7 bases and V 9 bases, and 8 bases lay outside the gene matches. CDR3 DNA: TGTGCCAGCCTTAGGGGGGACAGTGAAGCTTTCTTT. Translation gives CASLRGDSEAFF. The variable domain in full, completed from reference TRBV19 and TRBJ1-1, reads DGGITQSPKYLFRKEGQNVTLSCEQNLNHDAMYWYRQDPGQGLRLIYYSQIVNDFQKGDIAEGYSVSREKKESFPLTVTSAQKNPTAFYLCASLRGDSEAFFGQGTRLTVV.

The V gene is TRBV27, the J gene TRBJ1-1, with 11 bases that match TRBD1. This CDR3 is 15 amino acids long. Germline CDR1 and CDR2: MNHEY and SMNVEV (reference sequence). V dropped 5 bases and J dropped 3; count of bases not matched to a gene: 5. Written as DNA, the CDR3 is TGTGCCAGCAGTGCGCCGGGACAGGGGGACACTGAAGCTTTCTTT. It yields the protein CASSAPGQGDTEAFF.

The chain couples TRBV23-1 to TRBJ1-5; perhaps TRBD1 as D (6 bases). TRBV23-1 carries the ORF label, with uncertain function. The CDR3 totals 14 residues. Trimming removed 4 bases from V and 7 bases from J, with 14 bases in between. CDR3 sequence reads: CASSRDKGGQPQHF. CDR3 bases: TGCGCCAGCAGTCGGGACAAGGGCGGCCAGCCCCAGCATTTT.

This chain links TRBV4-1 with TRBJ1-4; 10 nucleotides align to TRBD1. The CDR3 spans 16 residues. Germline CDR1 and CDR2: MGHRA and YSYEKL. With 4 bases clipped from V and 5 bases from J, the junction kept 7 bases outside the gene matches. In DNA form, the CDR3 reads TGCGCCAGCAGCCTAACGCCGGGACAGGGGAATGAAAAACTGTTTTTT. It codes for CASSLTPGQGNEKLFF.

This clone has only a few counts. The rearrangement uses TRBV11-2 and TRBJ1-2; D is uncertain. The CDR3 extends over 14 amino acids. Between the trimmed V and J ends, which lost 2 bases and 4 bases, there was a span of 11 bases. Germline CDR1 is SGHAT and CDR2 is FQNNGV. The CDR3 is CASSLLSQSYGYTF. CDR3 in DNA: TGTGCCAGCAGCTTATTGTCCCAGTCCTATGGCTACACCTTC.

The chain links TRBV13 to TRBJ2-7; 11 bases match TRBD2. CDR1 PRHDT and CDR2 FYEKMQ come from the germline V gene (reference sequence). The CDR3 runs 14 residues. The trim removed 5 bases at V and 4 bases at J, leaving 4 bases unmatched. CDR3 coding DNA: TGTGCCAGCAGCCTTAGCGGGAGGGCTTACGAGCAGTACTTC. It specifies CASSLSGRAYEQYF.

This rearrangement joins TRBV24-1 to TRBJ2-1, with 9 nucleotides matching TRBD1. Germline V gene lookup returns CDR1 KGHDR and CDR2 SFDVKD. The CDR3 contains 15 residues. J gave up 8 bases and V 9 bases, and 13 bases lay outside the gene matches. The DNA for the CDR3 is TGTGCCACCGGCTTGGACAGGGGCTTATCCCATGAGCAGTTCTTC. It translates to CATGLDRGLSHEQFF.

The V and J genes are TRBV11-2 and TRBJ2-2; D uncertain. Germline loops: CDR1 SGHAT, CDR2 FQNNGV. The CDR3 has 14 amino acids. Deletions cut 1 base from V and 6 bases from J, with 9 bases between. CDR3 sequence reads: CASSLAPSAGELFF. The CDR3 nucleotides read TGTGCCAGCAGCTTAGCCCCATCGGCCGGGGAGCTGTTTTTT. The whole variable domain, filled in from reference TRBV11-2 and TRBJ2-2, reads EAGVAQSPRYKIIEKRQSVAFWCNPISGHATLYWYQQILGQGPKLLIQFQNNGVVDDSQLPKDRFSAERLKGVDSTLKIQPAKLEDSAVYLCASSLAPSAGELFFGEGSRLTVL.

Only one count was recorded for this clone. The chain is built from TRBV15 and TRBJ2-1, with D perhaps TRBD1 (8 bases). This CDR3 comprises 15 residues. Trimming took 5 bases from V and 9 from J, leaving 20 bases between them. CDR1 and CDR2 (germline): LNHNV, YYDKDF (reference sequence). CDR3 in DNA: TGTGCCACCAGCCCACGGGGGGACAGGATAGGTGAGCAGTTCTTC. It specifies CATSPRGDRIGEQFF.

Only one count was recorded for this clone. The chain couples TRBV27 to TRBJ2-7; no firm D call. The CDR3 consists of 10 residues. V lost 5 bases and J 9 bases, leaving 8 bases between the germline ends. The germline V gene has CDR1 MNHEY and CDR2 SMNVEV (reference sequence). CDR3 sequence: CASSKPGQYF. CDR3 sequence (DNA): TGTGCCAGCAGTAAACCGGGGCAGTACTTC.

The rearrangement joins TRBV5-1 to TRBJ1-1, with D perhaps matching TRBD1 (6 bases). This CDR3 has 16 amino acids. Trimming removed 0 bases at V and 1 base at J, with 13 bases between. CDR1 SGHRS and CDR2 YFSETQ come from the germline V gene. DNA of the CDR3: TGCGCCAGCAGCTTGGAACCCCCAGGGGAGAACACTGAAGCTTTCTTT. It is translated as CASSLEPPGENTEAFF.

The V and J genes are TRBV3-1 (or the pseudogene TRBV3-2) and TRBJ2-7, with D possibly being TRBD2 (6 bases). Germline V gene data show CDR1 as LGHDT and CDR2 as YNNKEL (reference sequence). This CDR3 is built from 15 residues. Trimming shortened V by 6 bases and J by 5 bases, and 20 bases separated the two germline ends. CDR3 sequence reads: CASSFDTRGIHEQYF. Here the CDR3 DNA reads TGTGCCAGCAGTTTTGACACCCGGGGGATCCACGAGCAGTACTTC.

The chain carries TRBV4-1 and TRBJ2-1; the match to TRBD1 covers 12 bases. Germline V gene lookup returns CDR1 MGHRA and CDR2 YSYEKL. CDR3 length: 15 amino acids. Germline trimming cut 4 bases from V and 8 bases from J; bases unmatched to any gene: 6. The CDR3 protein is CASSPMGTGGDEQFF. CDR3 DNA: TGCGCCAGCAGCCCGATGGGGACAGGGGGCGATGAGCAGTTCTTC.

Comments on this clone: The junction shows a germline mismatch at one end, possibly a read error. This sequence joins TRBV10-1 and TRBJ1-2, with 9 bases lining up with TRBD1. The V gene's germline CDR1 is WNHNN and CDR2 SYGVQD (reference sequence). The CDR3 loop spans 11 amino acids. The DNA of the CDR3 is TGCGCCAGCAGTGGAGGACAGGGGACGGCCTTC. It encodes CASSGGQGTAF.

The chain recombines TRBV19 with TRBJ1-6, with D unresolved. The V and J ends lost 5 bases and 0 bases respectively, with 11 bases between them. The CDR3 has 16 amino acids. In germline, CDR1 is LNHDA, CDR2 SQIVND (reference sequence). DNA for the CDR3: TGTGCCAGTAGTTGGGCCGCGGGCTCCTATAATTCACCCCTCCACTTT. It translates to CASSWAAGSYNSPLHF.

This chain uses TRBV28 with TRBJ2-1, with 11 bases fitting TRBD2. The trim removed 6 bases at V and 7 bases at J, leaving 8 bases unmatched. The germline gives CDR1 MDHEN, CDR2 SYDVKM. The CDR3 sequence is 15 residues long. CDR3 in amino acids: CASSSGTSGPNEQFF. Here the CDR3 DNA reads TGTGCCAGCAGCTCCGGGACTAGCGGTCCGAATGAGCAGTTCTTC.

The rearrangement joins TRBV5-4 to TRBJ1-4, with 9 nucleotides matching TRBD1. Losses at the gene ends were 3 bases for V and 10 bases for J; bases not matched to a gene: 4. This CDR3 has 13 amino acids. Germline CDR1 is SGHNT and CDR2 is YYREEE (reference sequence). As DNA, the CDR3 is TGTGCCAGCAGCTGGGACAGGGATGGAAAACTGTTTTTT. Protein sequence: CASSWDRDGKLFF.

This clone was observed a few times. The chain uses TRBV4-1 and TRBJ1-5; 8 bases are a match to TRBD1. After removal of 4 bases from V and 3 bases from J, the junction contained 8 bases not matched to a gene. The germline CDR1 and CDR2 sequences are MGHRA and YSYEKL. The length of the CDR3 is 16 residues. CDR3 sequence (DNA): TGCGCCAGCAGCCTCGCAGGACAGGGAAACAATCAGCCCCAGCATTTT. This encodes CASSLAGQGNNQPQHF.

This chain uses TRBV4-1 with TRBJ1-2; the D is unclear. Between the trimmed V and J ends, which lost 4 bases and 4 bases, there was a span of 13 bases. Germline V gene data show CDR1 as MGHRA and CDR2 as YSYEKL. There are 14 residues in the CDR3. The CDR3 coding sequence is TGCGCCAGCAGCCCAGGCGGGTTTCCCTATGGCTACACCTTC. Translating gives CASSPGGFPYGYTF.

The CDR3 bases are TGTGCCAGCAGCTCATCCGGGGTGTTGCGCGAAAAACTGTTTTTT. Encoded protein: CASSSSGVLREKLFF. The genes are TRBV6-2 or TRBV6-3 and TRBJ1-4, with D unclear. Germline CDR1 reads MNHEY; CDR2 reads SVGEGT. The CDR3 sequence is 15 residues long. V was clipped by 6 bases and J by 8 bases, with 19 bases between them.

Here the CDR3 reads CASSHGRGSYEQYF. The CDR3 DNA sequence: TGTGCCAGCAGCCATGGCAGGGGATCCTACGAGCAGTACTTC. The V and J genes are TRBV3-1 (or the pseudogene TRBV3-2) and TRBJ2-7; TRBD1 is a possible D gene (6 bases). The germline V gene has CDR1 LGHDT and CDR2 YNNKEL (reference sequence). With 3 bases removed from V and 1 base from J, the gap between germline ends came to 10 bases. The CDR3 has 14 amino acids.

The genes are TRBV9 and TRBJ1-1; 11 bases are shared with TRBD1. Germline V CDR1 and CDR2: SGDLS, YYNGEE. The junction had 6 bases not matched to a gene; V was cut back by 0 bases and J by 11 bases. The CDR3 spans 14 residues. This CDR3 reads CASSVEWTGGMAFF. The CDR3, as DNA: TGTGCCAGCAGCGTAGAGTGGACAGGGGGCATGGCTTTCTTT. Looking up the rest from reference TRBV9 and TRBJ1-1 gives the full variable domain: DSGVTQTPKHLITATGQRVTLRCSPRSGDLSVYWYQQSLDQGLQFLIQYYNGEERAKGNILERFSAQQFPDLHSELNLSSLELGDSALYFCASSVEWTGGMAFFGQGTRLTVV.

This clone was counted between two and nine times. V usage is TRBV10-3 and J usage is TRBJ2-2; 14 bases match TRBD2. The CDR3 has 18 amino acids. The germline V gene has CDR1 ENHRY and CDR2 SYGVKD. Trimming at V came to 7 bases and at J to 1 base, leaving 8 bases not matched to a gene. As DNA, the CDR3 is TGTGCCATCACTAAGGGACTAGCGGGAGATAAGAACACCGGGGAGCTGTTTTTT. Amino acid sequence: CAITKGLAGDKNTGELFF.

V usage is TRBV5-4 and J usage is TRBJ1-1; D remains ambiguous. V lost 4 bases and J 2 bases, leaving 6 bases between the germline ends. CDR1 is SGHNT and CDR2 is YYREEE in the germline V gene (reference sequence). The CDR3 is made up of 12 amino acids. The DNA for the CDR3 is TGTGCCAGCAGCGTCCTTAACACTGAAGCTTTCTTT. Translation gives CASSVLNTEAFF.

The chain combines TRBV9 with TRBJ2-1; 8 bases are a match to TRBD2. Germline CDR1 and CDR2: SGDLS and YYNGEE. With 3 bases clipped from V and 5 bases from J, the junction kept 7 bases outside the gene matches. This CDR3 has 15 amino acids. The CDR3 DNA reads as TGTGCCAGCAGCGAATTTAGCGGGGCGAACAATGAGCAGTTCTTC. Translated: CASSEFSGANNEQFF.

This clone appeared a few times. This chain connects TRBV9 to TRBJ2-3, with 12 positions matching TRBD2. V gave up 4 bases and J gave up 3 bases; unmatched junction bases: 6. CDR1 SGDLS and CDR2 YYNGEE come from the germline V gene. CDR3 size: 16 residues. The CDR3 region has the DNA TGTGCCAGCAGCCCCCTAGCGGGAGGGAGAACAGATACGCAGTATTTT. Amino acid sequence: CASSPLAGGRTDTQYF.

CDR3 region: CASSLGTGGHLGTQYF. CDR3 DNA sequence: TGTGCCAGCAGCTTAGGGACAGGGGGCCACCTTGGTACGCAGTATTTT. V gene TRBV11-2 combines with J gene TRBJ2-3, with 11 bases fitting TRBD1. The J segment lost 8 bases and the V segment lost 1 base, leaving 8 bases of the junction unmatched. Per germline, CDR1 SGHAT and CDR2 FQNNGV. The CDR3 has 16 residues.